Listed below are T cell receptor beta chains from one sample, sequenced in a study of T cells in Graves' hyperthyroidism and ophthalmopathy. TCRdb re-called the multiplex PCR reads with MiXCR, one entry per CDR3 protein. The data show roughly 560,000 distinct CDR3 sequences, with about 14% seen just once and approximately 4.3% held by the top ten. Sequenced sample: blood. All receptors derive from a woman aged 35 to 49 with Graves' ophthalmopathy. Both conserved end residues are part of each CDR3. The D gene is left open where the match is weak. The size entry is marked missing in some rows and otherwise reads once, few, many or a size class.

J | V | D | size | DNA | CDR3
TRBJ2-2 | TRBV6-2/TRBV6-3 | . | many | TGTGCCAGCAGTTACTCTCCGGGAGCGACCGGGGAGCTGTTTTTT | CASSYSPGATGELFF
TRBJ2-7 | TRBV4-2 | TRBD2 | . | TGTGCCAGCAGCCAAGAACTAGCGGGACGGGGGGAGCAGTACTTC | CASSQELAGRGEQYF
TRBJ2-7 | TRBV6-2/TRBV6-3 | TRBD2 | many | TGTGCCAGCAGTTACTCGACTAGCGGGAGGACGGTGGTCTACGAGCAGTACTTC | CASSYSTSGRTVVYEQYF
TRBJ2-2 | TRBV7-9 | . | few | TGTGCCAGCAGCTTAGTTGCAGGGGAAGCCGGGGAGCTGTTTTTT | CASSLVAGEAGELFF
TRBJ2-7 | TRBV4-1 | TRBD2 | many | TGCGCCAGCAGCCAAGATCGCGGGAGCGCCTACGAGCAGTACTTC | CASSQDRGSAYEQYF
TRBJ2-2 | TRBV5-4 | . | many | TGTGCCAGCAGCGCTACAAGCACCGGGGAGCTGTTTTTT | CASSATSTGELFF
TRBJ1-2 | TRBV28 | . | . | TGTGCCAGCAGTTCCGGGGCCGGGGCCGGGCCCAACTATGGCTACACCTTC | CASSSGAGAGPNYGYTF
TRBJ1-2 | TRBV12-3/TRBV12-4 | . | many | TGTGCCAGCAGCTCCCAGCCCGGCTATGGCTACACCTTC | CASSSQPGYGYTF
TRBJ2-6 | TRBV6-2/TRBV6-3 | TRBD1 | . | TGTGCCAGCAGCCGAACTACAGGGGCCTCTGGGGCCAACGTCCTGACTTTC | CASSRTTGASGANVLTF
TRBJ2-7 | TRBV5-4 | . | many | TGTGCCAGCAGTGCAACTGATAGCTCCTACGAGCAGTACTTC | CASSATDSSYEQYF
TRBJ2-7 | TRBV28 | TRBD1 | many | TGTGCCAGCAGTTCCAGGGGGACCCGTATGGGCGAGCAGTACTTC | CASSSRGTRMGEQYF
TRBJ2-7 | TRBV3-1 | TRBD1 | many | TGTGCCAGCCAACAGGGGCCGGGAACCTACGAGCAGTACTTC | CASQQGPGTYEQYF
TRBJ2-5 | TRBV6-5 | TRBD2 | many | TGTGCCAGCAGTTACCAGGGACTAGCGGGAGCAATAGAGACCCAGTACTTC | CASSYQGLAGAIETQYF
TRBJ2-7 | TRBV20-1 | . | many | TGCAGTGCTCCTACACCGTCCTCGGGCTACTACGAGCAGTACTTC | CSAPTPSSGYYEQYF
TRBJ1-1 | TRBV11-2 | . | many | TGTGCCAGCAGCTTAATGGGGGGTGGGACTGAAGCTTTCTTT | CASSLMGGGTEAFF
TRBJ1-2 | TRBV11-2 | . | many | TGTGCCAGCAGCTTAGAGGCAGCGACCAACTATGGCTACACCTTC | CASSLEAATNYGYTF
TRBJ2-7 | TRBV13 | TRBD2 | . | TGTGCCAGCAGATCCCTCGGAACTAGCGGCTCCTACGAGCAGTACTTC | CASRSLGTSGSYEQYF
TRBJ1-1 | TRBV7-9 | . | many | TGTGCCAGCAGACCCCCAGCAGGGCCGAACACTGAAGCTTTCTTT | CASRPPAGPNTEAFF
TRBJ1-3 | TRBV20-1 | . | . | TGCAGTGCTAGCTTAGGGACAAACTCTGGAAACACCATATATTTT | CSASLGTNSGNTIYF
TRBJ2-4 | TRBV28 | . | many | TGTGCCAGCACGCCACCAAATCTAGCCAAAAACATTCAGTACTTC | CASTPPNLAKNIQYF
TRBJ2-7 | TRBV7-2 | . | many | TGTGCCAGCAGCTTATTCCCGGGAGCCTACGAGCAGTACTTC | CASSLFPGAYEQYF
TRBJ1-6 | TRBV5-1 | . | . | TGCGCCAGCAGCTGGGGCGACACCCCCGAGCCCCTCCACTTT | CASSWGDTPEPLHF
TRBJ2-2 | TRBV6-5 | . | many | TGTGCCAGCAGTTCCCCGGCAGGGTCCCACACCGGGGAGCTGTTTTTT | CASSSPAGSHTGELFF
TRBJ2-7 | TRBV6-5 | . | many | TGTGCCAGCAGTTACTCTCCTACGCCGACCTACGAGCAGTACTTC | CASSYSPTPTYEQYF
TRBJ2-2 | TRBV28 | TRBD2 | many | TGTGCCAGCAGTTTAGAGCTAGCGGGAGTTAGGACCGGGGAGCTGTTTTTT | CASSLELAGVRTGELFF
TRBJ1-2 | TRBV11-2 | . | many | TGTGCCAGCACTCCGCACCCTGGTAATTCGTATGGCTACACCTTC | CASTPHPGNSYGYTF
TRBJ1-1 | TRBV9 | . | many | TGTGCCAGCAGCGTAGTGGAGGGGACAGCTTTCTTT | CASSVVEGTAFF
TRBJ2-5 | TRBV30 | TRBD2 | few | TGTGCCTGGAGTGGGACTAGCGGCGAGCAAGGGACCCAGTACTTC | CAWSGTSGEQGTQYF
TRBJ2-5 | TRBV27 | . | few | TGTGCCAGCAGTGGACACAGCAGGAGGGGAGAGACCCAGTACTTC | CASSGHSRRGETQYF
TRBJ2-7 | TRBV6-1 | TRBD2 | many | TGTGCCAGCAGTGAGCTGGGCGGGAGGTCCTACGGGCAGTACTTC | CASSELGGRSYGQYF
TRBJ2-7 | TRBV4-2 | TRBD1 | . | TGTGCCAGCAGCCAGGCCAGGGGGCACTCCTACGAGCAGTACTTC | CASSQARGHSYEQYF
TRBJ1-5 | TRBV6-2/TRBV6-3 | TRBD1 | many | TGTGCCAGCAGTTACTCGATGGGGAGGGGGCTCATGGGCAATCAGCCCCAGCATTTT | CASSYSMGRGLMGNQPQHF
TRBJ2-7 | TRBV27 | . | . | TGTGTCAGCAGTTCGGGCGCTCCGTACGAGCAGTACTTC | CVSSSGAPYEQYF
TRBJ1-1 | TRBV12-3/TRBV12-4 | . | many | TGTGCCAGCAGTTTATTGGTGAACACTGAAGCTTTCTTT | CASSLLVNTEAFF
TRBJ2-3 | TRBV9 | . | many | TGTGCCAGCAGCCCCCGGGTGCAGGGCGCCGGGGATACGCAGTATTTT | CASSPRVQGAGDTQYF
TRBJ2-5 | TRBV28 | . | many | TGTGCCAGCAGTTCCGGGGACAAACAGCGTAGTGGGTTCCAAGAGACCCAGTACTTC | CASSSGDKQRSGFQETQYF
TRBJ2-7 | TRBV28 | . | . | TGTGCCAGCAGTCCCAGCCTTGGGGGCTCCTACGAGCAGTACTTC | CASSPSLGGSYEQYF